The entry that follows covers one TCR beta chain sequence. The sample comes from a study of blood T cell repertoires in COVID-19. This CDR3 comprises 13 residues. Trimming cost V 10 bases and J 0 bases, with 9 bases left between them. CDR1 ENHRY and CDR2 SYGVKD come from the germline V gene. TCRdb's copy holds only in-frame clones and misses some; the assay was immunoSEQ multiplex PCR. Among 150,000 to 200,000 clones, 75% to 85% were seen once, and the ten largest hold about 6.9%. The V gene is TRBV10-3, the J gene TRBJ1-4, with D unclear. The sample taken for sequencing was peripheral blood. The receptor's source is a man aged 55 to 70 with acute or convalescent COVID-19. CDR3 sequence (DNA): TGTGCCACTCAGAGGACAACTAATGAAAAACTGTTTTTT. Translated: CATQRTTNEKLFF.